This T cell receptor (beta chain) stems from a study of T cells in Graves' hyperthyroidism and ophthalmopathy. The junction had 7 bases not matched to a gene; V was cut back by 1 base and J by 5 bases. The CDR3 contains 15 residues. Germline V gives CDR1 LGHDT, CDR2 YNNKEL (reference sequence). Amplified TCR beta CDR3 regions derived from RNA transcripts. TCR CDR3 regions were first amplified by RT-PCR with HTBI primers. TCRdb reanalysed the multiplex PCR reads using MiXCR and keeps one entry per CDR3 protein. This sample has fewer than 450,000 distinct CDR3 sequences, with less than 20% found just once. Many counts were recorded for this clonotype.

V is TRBV3-1 and J is TRBJ2-7; 8 nucleotides agree with TRBD2. Sequenced input: blood. The TCR comes from a man aged 18 to 30 with Graves' ophthalmopathy. The CDR3 nucleotides read TGTGCCAGCAGCCAAGGCGGGGGGCCCGTCGACGAGCAGTACTTC. This translates into CASSQGGGPVDEQYF.